Following are 10 T cell receptor beta chains from one sample sequenced in a study of cytomegalovirus exposure and HLA in healthy donors. The primer mix had 60 Vbeta and 13 Jbeta primers. Method: immunoSEQ multiplex PCR; TCRdb's copy keeps in-frame clones and lacks some. The sample includes 130,000 or so clones, 65% to 80% of them seen just once. Specimen: PBMCs. Source of these receptors: a man aged 18 to 35 in good health and CMV-seropositive.

The sample holds a few counts of this clone. CDR3 region: CASRYRDGYTF. The CDR3 coding sequence is TGTGCCAGCAGGTACAGGGATGGCTACACCTTC. The V call is TRBV27, the J call TRBJ1-2; a weak D match, TRBD1 (6 bases). Germline CDR1 and CDR2: MNHEY and SMNVEV (reference sequence). Trimming cost V 6 bases and J 6 bases, with 8 bases left between them. This CDR3 has 11 residues.

The chain is built from TRBV5-8 and TRBJ1-2; a possible D gene is TRBD1 (6 bases). The V gene's germline CDR1 is SGHTS and CDR2 YDEGEE. The V end lost 4 bases, the J end lost 1 base, and 23 bases lay between the germline ends. CDR3 length equals 18 residues. The CDR3 loop reads CASSLNLYLDSFNYGYTF. CDR3 DNA: TGTGCCAGCAGCCTGAATCTTTATTTGGACAGCTTTAACTATGGCTACACCTTC.

As DNA, the CDR3 is TGTGCCATCAATAGTGGGACAGGGATAGTAGGTGAGCAGTTCTTC. Translation gives CAINSGTGIVGEQFF. The V call is TRBV10-3, the J call TRBJ2-1, with 9 bases identical to TRBD1. CDR3 size: 15 residues. CDR1 and CDR2 (germline): ENHRY, SYGVKD. With V trimmed by 7 bases and J by 9 bases, 13 bases remained unmatched.

V usage is TRBV4-2 and J usage is TRBJ2-2; 7 bases agree with TRBD2. The length of the CDR3 is 18 residues. Unmatched junction bases numbered 9, after V lost 0 bases and J lost 2 bases. The germline V gene has CDR1 LGHNA and CDR2 YNFKEQ. The DNA of the CDR3 is TGTGCCAGCAGCCAAGATCCGGTAGCGGGCGCTAACACCGGGGAGCTGTTTTTT. It is translated as CASSQDPVAGANTGELFF.

This chain joins TRBV13 and TRBJ1-1, with a weak D call TRBD1 (6 bases). Trimming left V 1 base short and J 2 bases short, with 8 bases between. The germline V gene has CDR1 PRHDT and CDR2 FYEKMQ (reference sequence). The CDR3 totals 14 residues. The CDR3 region is CASSLVGGNTEAFF. CDR3 DNA sequence: TGTGCCAGCAGCTTAGTAGGGGGAAACACTGAAGCTTTCTTT. Using reference TRBV13 and TRBJ1-1 for the parts outside the CDR3, the full variable domain is AAGVIQSPRHLIKEKRETATLKCYPIPRHDTVYWYQQGPGQDPQFLISFYEKMQSDKGSIPDRFSAQQFSDYHSELNMSSLELGDSALYFCASSLVGGNTEAFFGQGTRLTVV.

The chain is built from TRBV12-5 and TRBJ1-4; D uncertain. Trimming cost V 8 bases and J 5 bases, with 12 bases left between them. The CDR3 loop spans 13 amino acids. Germline V gene data show CDR1 as LGHNT and CDR2 as FRNRAP. The CDR3 DNA is TGTGCTAGTCGGGAGGTGGGGAATGAAAAACTGTTTTTT. This gives the protein CASREVGNEKLFF.

The V gene is TRBV7-9, the J gene TRBJ1-3; D gene ambiguous. Trimming shortened V by 4 bases and J by 0 bases, and 7 bases separated the two germline ends. This CDR3 has 14 residues. The germline V gene encodes CDR1 SEHNR and CDR2 FQNEAQ (reference sequence). The CDR3 coding sequence is TGTGCCAGCAGCTCGGAGGTCTCTGGAAACACCATATATTTT. As protein: CASSSEVSGNTIYF.

The J gene is TRBJ1-2, the V gene TRBV5-1; 9 bases align to TRBD1. The trim removed 0 bases at V and 3 bases at J, leaving 3 bases unmatched. Germline loops: CDR1 SGHRS, CDR2 YFSETQ. The CDR3 is made up of 15 amino acids. CDR3 amino acids: CASSLVDRGDYGYTF. The CDR3 nucleotides are TGCGCCAGCAGCTTGGTAGACAGGGGGGACTATGGCTACACCTTC. Full variable domain (missing parts from reference TRBV5-1 and TRBJ1-2): KAGVTQTPRYLIKTRGQQVTLSCSPISGHRSVSWYQQTPGQGLQFLFEYFSETQRNKGNFPGRFSGRQFSNSRSEMNVSTLELGDSALYLCASSLVDRGDYGYTFGSGTRLTVV.

The V call is TRBV7-9, the J call TRBJ1-2; the D gene is possibly TRBD1 (6 bases). The V end was cut by 6 bases, the J end by 7 bases, with 12 bases between. CDR3 length equals 12 residues. CDR1 and CDR2 from the germline V gene are SEHNR and FQNEAQ (reference sequence). The CDR3 sequence: CASRIGGAGYTF. CDR3 in DNA: TGTGCCAGCAGAATAGGGGGGGCTGGCTACACCTTC.

This chain joins TRBV9 and TRBJ2-5; TRBD2 might be the D (6 bases). V lost 0 bases and J 3 bases, leaving 15 bases between the germline ends. The CDR3 length is 16 residues. The germline gives CDR1 SGDLS, CDR2 YYNGEE. CDR3 sequence (DNA): TGTGCCAGCAGCGTAGCCGGTGGGGGGAAGGAAGAGACCCAGTACTTC. Its protein product is CASSVAGGGKEETQYF.